This TCR beta chain was sequenced for a study of neoadjuvant nivolumab and ipilimumab in lung cancer. Turning to the study itself: Patients got nivolumab 3 mg/kg on days 1, 15 and 29; combination added ipilimumab 1 mg/kg day 1. Overall study results and limits: TCR richness and clonality were higher in tumors than adjacent uninvolved lung. TCR sequencing covered a small number of samples. Only a single major-pathologic-response sample was available for clonality analysis.

The CDR3 is made up of 13 amino acids. V dropped 4 bases and J dropped 7 bases, with 12 bases sitting between them. Per germline, CDR1 SGHRS and CDR2 YFSETQ. A note on this clone: Its antigen is undetermined.

TCRdb's copy holds only in-frame clones and misses some; the assay was immunoSEQ multiplex PCR. The sample has fewer than 35,000 clones; roughly 90% are singletons. The input for sequencing was peripheral blood, taken after neoadjuvant nivolumab, alone or with ipilimumab, at or shortly before surgery. V is TRBV5-1 and J is TRBJ1-5; TRBD1 might be the D (6 bases). The clonotype comes from an adult with non-small cell lung cancer. CDR3 in DNA: TGCGCCAGCAGCCTGCTAGGACAGCAGCCCCAGCATTTT. It specifies CASSLLGQQPQHF.